This is a list of T cell receptor beta chains from one sample in a study of OX40 agonist ivuxolimab in advanced cancers. Sequenced by immunoSEQ multiplex PCR; TCRdb stores in-frame clones only, minus some. The table includes over 55,000 clones, approximately 80% detected once. Specimen: CD4+ or CD8+ T cells sorted from blood, collected in a trial of the OX40 agonist ivuxolimab. Receptors originate from an adult with an advanced solid tumor such as melanoma, head and neck, liver or kidney cancer. Each CDR3 is given with its conserved first and last residue. A D gene is named only where the DNA matches it firmly. Clone size, where shown, is once, few, many, or a class for clones that have expanded.

d_call: NA
j_call: TRBJ2-5
clone_size: NA
v_call: TRBV2
cdr3_aa: CATQGASGSWETQYF
cdr3_nt: TGTGCCACCCAGGGGGCTAGCGGGTCGTGGGAGACCCAGTACTTC

d_call: TRBD2
j_call: TRBJ2-1
clone_size: NA
v_call: TRBV29-1
cdr3_aa: CSVEDRTSGLNEQFF
cdr3_nt: TGCAGCGTTGAAGATAGGACTAGCGGACTCAATGAGCAGTTCTTC

d_call: NA
j_call: TRBJ2-6
clone_size: NA
v_call: TRBV27
cdr3_aa: CASSLYGGHSSGANVLTF
cdr3_nt: TGTGCCAGCAGTTTATATGGAGGGCATAGCTCTGGGGCCAACGTCCTGACTTTC

d_call: NA
j_call: TRBJ2-6
clone_size: few
v_call: TRBV7-9
cdr3_aa: CASSFLGKVPGANVLTF
cdr3_nt: TGTGCCAGCAGCTTCCTCGGAAAGGTGCCCGGGGCCAACGTCCTGACTTTC

d_call: NA
j_call: TRBJ2-2
clone_size: NA
v_call: TRBV2
cdr3_aa: CASSEAGVSNTGELFF
cdr3_nt: TGTGCCAGCAGTGAAGCGGGGGTATCGAACACCGGGGAGCTGTTTTTT

d_call: NA
j_call: TRBJ1-6
clone_size: NA
v_call: TRBV7-9
cdr3_aa: CASSSTLGEKNSPLHF
cdr3_nt: TGTGCCAGCAGCTCGACCCTCGGTGAAAAAAATTCACCCCTCCACTTT

d_call: NA
j_call: TRBJ1-5
clone_size: NA
v_call: TRBV28
cdr3_aa: CASSDRDGFLSNQPQHF
cdr3_nt: TGTGCCAGCAGTGACCGGGACGGCTTCCTAAGCAATCAGCCCCAGCATTTT

d_call: NA
j_call: TRBJ1-3
clone_size: few
v_call: TRBV2
cdr3_aa: CASSGLPGNTIYF
cdr3_nt: TGTGCCAGCAGTGGACTGCCTGGAAACACCATATATTTT

d_call: TRBD2
j_call: TRBJ2-1
clone_size: NA
v_call: TRBV28
cdr3_aa: CASRATGTSGIEQFF
cdr3_nt: TGTGCCAGCAGAGCTACCGGGACTAGCGGGATTGAGCAGTTCTTC

d_call: NA
j_call: TRBJ1-3
clone_size: NA
v_call: TRBV30
cdr3_aa: CAWSVTKAGNTIYF
cdr3_nt: TGTGCCTGGAGTGTCACCAAAGCTGGAAACACCATATATTTT

d_call: NA
j_call: TRBJ2-3
clone_size: NA
v_call: TRBV5-1
cdr3_aa: CASSLYGHPTDTQYF
cdr3_nt: TGCGCCAGCAGCTTGTACGGACACCCCACAGATACGCAGTATTTT

d_call: NA
j_call: TRBJ2-3
clone_size: NA
v_call: TRBV28
cdr3_aa: CASSPPGAGWYF
cdr3_nt: TGTGCCAGCAGCCCTCCCGGGGCGGGATGGTATTTT

d_call: NA
j_call: TRBJ1-1
clone_size: NA
v_call: TRBV6-1
cdr3_aa: CASSDATVGRGTEAFF
cdr3_nt: TGTGCCAGCAGTGACGCCACAGTTGGACGGGGCACTGAAGCTTTCTTT

d_call: TRBD1
j_call: TRBJ2-6
clone_size: NA
v_call: TRBV7-9
cdr3_aa: CASSSTTGDGANVLTF
cdr3_nt: TGTGCCAGCAGTTCCACGACAGGGGACGGGGCCAACGTCCTGACTTTC

d_call: TRBD1
j_call: TRBJ1-5
clone_size: NA
v_call: TRBV5-6
cdr3_aa: CASSSTGGSNQPQHF
cdr3_nt: TGTGCCAGCAGCTCGACAGGGGGGAGCAATCAGCCCCAGCATTTT

d_call: NA
j_call: TRBJ1-1
clone_size: few
v_call: TRBV5-1
cdr3_aa: CASSPPASSEAFF
cdr3_nt: TGCGCCAGCAGCCCGCCTGCTAGTTCTGAAGCTTTCTTT

d_call: TRBD2
j_call: TRBJ2-3
clone_size: NA
v_call: TRBV13
cdr3_aa: CASSPERTSGLISDTQYF
cdr3_nt: TGTGCCAGCAGCCCCGAAAGGACTAGCGGGCTTATTTCAGATACGCAGTATTTT

d_call: TRBD2
j_call: TRBJ2-1
clone_size: NA
v_call: TRBV25-1
cdr3_aa: CASSTSSGWGGNEQFF
cdr3_nt: TGTGCCAGCAGTACTTCTAGCGGGTGGGGTGGCAATGAGCAGTTCTTC

d_call: NA
j_call: TRBJ2-3
clone_size: NA
v_call: TRBV12-5
cdr3_aa: CASGLGRHTDTQYF
cdr3_nt: TGTGCTAGTGGTTTAGGCCGACACACAGATACGCAGTATTTT

d_call: TRBD1
j_call: TRBJ2-5
clone_size: NA
v_call: TRBV5-1
cdr3_aa: CASSVLGQGQETQYF
cdr3_nt: TGCGCCAGCAGCGTCCTCGGACAGGGACAAGAGACCCAGTACTTC

d_call: TRBD1
j_call: TRBJ1-4
clone_size: few
v_call: TRBV27
cdr3_aa: CASSLVGQGAQAEKLFF
cdr3_nt: TGTGCCAGCAGTTTAGTTGGACAGGGGGCGCAGGCTGAAAAACTGTTTTTT

d_call: NA
j_call: TRBJ1-1
clone_size: NA
v_call: TRBV2
cdr3_aa: CASSVGRVSGGTEAFF
cdr3_nt: TGTGCCAGCAGTGTTGGCAGGGTCTCCGGGGGCACTGAAGCTTTCTTT

d_call: TRBD2
j_call: TRBJ2-5
clone_size: NA
v_call: TRBV27
cdr3_aa: CASRPGLAGFSGTQYF
cdr3_nt: TGTGCCAGCAGACCGGGACTAGCGGGTTTTAGTGGGACCCAGTACTTC

d_call: TRBD1
j_call: TRBJ1-2
clone_size: NA
v_call: TRBV7-3
cdr3_aa: CASSLRTGSGYTF
cdr3_nt: TGTGCCAGCAGCTTAAGGACAGGGAGTGGCTACACCTTC

d_call: TRBD1
j_call: TRBJ2-2
clone_size: NA
v_call: TRBV7-9
cdr3_aa: CASSLGQGFSGELFF
cdr3_nt: TGTGCCAGCAGCTTGGGACAGGGCTTCTCCGGGGAGCTGTTTTTT

d_call: TRBD2
j_call: TRBJ2-1
clone_size: NA
v_call: TRBV4-1
cdr3_aa: CASSQDPAGASYNEQFF
cdr3_nt: TGCGCCAGCAGCCAAGATCCAGCGGGGGCTTCCTACAATGAGCAGTTCTTC

d_call: NA
j_call: TRBJ2-3
clone_size: NA
v_call: TRBV6-4
cdr3_aa: CASSDQGGPTDTQYF
cdr3_nt: TGTGCCAGCAGTGACCAGGGCGGACCCACAGATACGCAGTATTTT

d_call: NA
j_call: TRBJ1-1
clone_size: NA
v_call: TRBV27
cdr3_aa: CASSFSGTNTEAFF
cdr3_nt: TGTGCCAGCAGTTTCTCCGGGACGAACACTGAAGCTTTCTTT

d_call: TRBD1
j_call: TRBJ1-2
clone_size: NA
v_call: TRBV27
cdr3_aa: CASSPGQGTYGYTF
cdr3_nt: TGTGCCAGCAGTCCGGGACAGGGAACCTATGGCTACACCTTC

d_call: TRBD2
j_call: TRBJ2-5
clone_size: NA
v_call: TRBV15
cdr3_aa: CATSRVAGEGETQYF
cdr3_nt: TGTGCCACCAGCAGAGTGGCGGGGGAGGGAGAGACCCAGTACTTC

d_call: NA
j_call: TRBJ1-2
clone_size: NA
v_call: TRBV2
cdr3_aa: CASSGGGAYYGYTF
cdr3_nt: TGTGCCAGCAGTGGGGGAGGGGCTTACTATGGCTACACCTTC

d_call: TRBD1
j_call: TRBJ1-1
clone_size: NA
v_call: TRBV7-2
cdr3_aa: CASSLEGQGTSEAFF
cdr3_nt: TGTGCCAGCAGCTTAGAGGGACAGGGGACGTCCGAAGCTTTCTTT

d_call: NA
j_call: TRBJ1-5
clone_size: NA
v_call: TRBV19
cdr3_aa: CASSIPGLSNQPQHF
cdr3_nt: TGTGCCAGTAGTATACCGGGACTGAGCAATCAGCCCCAGCATTTT

d_call: NA
j_call: TRBJ2-4
clone_size: NA
v_call: TRBV5-6
cdr3_aa: CASSLPPGHLRGQNIQYF
cdr3_nt: TGTGCCAGCAGCTTACCCCCGGGACACCTTCGGGGCCAAAACATTCAGTACTTC

d_call: NA
j_call: TRBJ2-2
clone_size: NA
v_call: TRBV11-3
cdr3_aa: CASSPSGGAGGELFF
cdr3_nt: TGTGCCAGCAGCCCCTCGGGGGGCGCGGGCGGGGAGCTGTTTTTT

d_call: TRBD2
j_call: TRBJ2-7
clone_size: NA
v_call: TRBV7-9
cdr3_aa: CASSRPASGSHEQYF
cdr3_nt: TGTGCCAGCAGCCGACCAGCTAGCGGGAGCCACGAGCAGTACTTC

d_call: NA
j_call: TRBJ1-2
clone_size: NA
v_call: TRBV7-9
cdr3_aa: CASSPRDYGYTF
cdr3_nt: TGTGCCAGCAGCCCACGAGACTATGGCTACACCTTC

d_call: TRBD2
j_call: TRBJ2-3
clone_size: few
v_call: TRBV6-5
cdr3_aa: CASSSIRTSSTDTQYF
cdr3_nt: TGTGCCAGCAGTTCCATAAGGACTAGCAGCACTGATACGCAGTATTTT

d_call: TRBD1
j_call: TRBJ2-1
clone_size: NA
v_call: TRBV7-7
cdr3_aa: CASSLARGQGYEQFF
cdr3_nt: TGTGCCAGCAGCCTAGCGAGGGGACAGGGGTATGAGCAGTTCTTC

d_call: NA
j_call: TRBJ2-3
clone_size: NA
v_call: TRBV11-3
cdr3_aa: CASSTRTDTQYF
cdr3_nt: TGTGCCAGCAGCACTAGAACAGATACGCAGTATTTT

d_call: NA
j_call: TRBJ1-4
clone_size: once
v_call: TRBV19
cdr3_aa: CASSLEFYNEKLFF
cdr3_nt: TGTGCCAGTAGTCTCGAGTTCTATAATGAAAAACTGTTTTTT